This T cell receptor (beta chain) stems from a study of response to subunit inactivated influenza vaccine. The V and J ends lost 4 bases and 1 base respectively, with 9 bases between them. CDR3 length: 14 amino acids. Germline CDR1 and CDR2: SGHDT and YYEEEE. Each CDR3 protein gets one entry after TCRdb re-called the RT-PCR reads with MiXCR. The repertoire includes 550,000 to 800,000 distinct CDR3 sequences, approximately 15% of them detected once, and around 6.5% sits in the top ten. Worth noting for this clonotype: Since a much larger clone is just one base distant, this may be a read error.

The V call is TRBV5-6, the J call TRBJ1-5; D is possibly TRBD1 (5 bases). Sequencing was performed on PBMCs from blood, taken 14 days before vaccination. The TCR comes from a man aged 50 to 59 who received an inactivated influenza vaccine. The CDR3 spells CASSGGRSNQPQHF. In nucleotides, the CDR3 is TGTGCCAGCAGCGGGGGACGGAGCAATCAGCCCCAGCATTTT.